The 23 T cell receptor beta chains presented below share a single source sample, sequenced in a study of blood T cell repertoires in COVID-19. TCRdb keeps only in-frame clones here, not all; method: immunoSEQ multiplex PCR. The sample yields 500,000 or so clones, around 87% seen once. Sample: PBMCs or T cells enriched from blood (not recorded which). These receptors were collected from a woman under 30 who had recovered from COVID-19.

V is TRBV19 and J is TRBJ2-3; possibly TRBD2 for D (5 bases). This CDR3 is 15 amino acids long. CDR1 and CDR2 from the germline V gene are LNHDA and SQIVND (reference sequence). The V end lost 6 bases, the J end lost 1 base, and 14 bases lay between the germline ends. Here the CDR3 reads CASSVGGVGTDTQYF. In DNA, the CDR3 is TGTGCCAGTAGCGTCGGAGGCGTGGGCACAGATACGCAGTATTTT.

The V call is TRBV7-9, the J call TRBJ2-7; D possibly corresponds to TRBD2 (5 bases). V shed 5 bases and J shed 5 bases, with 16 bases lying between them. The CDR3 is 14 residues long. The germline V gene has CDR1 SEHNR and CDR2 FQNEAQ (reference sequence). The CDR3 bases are TGTGCCAGCAGCCCCCGGGGAGCAGGCGACGAGCAGTACTTC. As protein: CASSPRGAGDEQYF.

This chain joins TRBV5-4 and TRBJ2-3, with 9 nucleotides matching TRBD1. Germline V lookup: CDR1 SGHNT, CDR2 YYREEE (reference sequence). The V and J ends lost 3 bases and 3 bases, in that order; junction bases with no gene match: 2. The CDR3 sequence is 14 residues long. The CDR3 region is CASSYRGRTDTQYF. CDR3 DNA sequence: TGTGCCAGCAGCTACAGGGGGCGGACAGATACGCAGTATTTT.

The CDR3 nucleotides read TGTGCCAGCAGACCTCCTAGCGCTGAAGCTTTCTTT. Encoded protein: CASRPPSAEAFF. This sequence joins TRBV28 and TRBJ1-1; D unclear. CDR3 length: 12 amino acids. The V gene lost 6 bases and the J gene lost 6 bases, with 11 bases spanning the gap. Per the germline V gene, CDR1 is MDHEN and CDR2 is SYDVKM.

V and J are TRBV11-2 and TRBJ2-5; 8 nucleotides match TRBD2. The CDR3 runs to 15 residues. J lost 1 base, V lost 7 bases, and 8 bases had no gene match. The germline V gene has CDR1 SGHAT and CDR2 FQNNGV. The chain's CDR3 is CASTGGAGVQETQYF. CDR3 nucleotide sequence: TGTGCCAGCACCGGGGGAGCGGGAGTCCAAGAGACCCAGTACTTC.

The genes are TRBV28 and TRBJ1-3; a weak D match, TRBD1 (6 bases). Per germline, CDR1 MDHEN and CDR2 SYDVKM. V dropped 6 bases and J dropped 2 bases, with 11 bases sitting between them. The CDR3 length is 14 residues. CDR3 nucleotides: TGTGCCAGCAGAGCAGGGGCGACTGGAAACACCATATATTTT. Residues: CASRAGATGNTIYF.

CDR3 in DNA: TGCGCCAGCAGCCAAGAAGGGACAGGGGAAGACGGGGCCAACGTCCTGACTTTC. This sequence encodes CASSQEGTGEDGANVLTF. The V and J genes are TRBV4-1 and TRBJ2-6; 10 bases align to TRBD1. CDR1 is MGHRA and CDR2 is YSYEKL in the germline V gene. The V and J ends lost 0 bases and 4 bases, in that order; junction bases with no gene match: 6. This CDR3 has 18 amino acids.

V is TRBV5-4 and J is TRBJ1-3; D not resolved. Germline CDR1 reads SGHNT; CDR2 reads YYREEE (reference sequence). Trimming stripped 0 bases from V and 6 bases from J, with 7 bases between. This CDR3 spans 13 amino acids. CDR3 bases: TGTGCCAGCAGCTTGGGGCAAGAAAACACCATATATTTT. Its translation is CASSLGQENTIYF.

CDR3 nucleotide sequence: TGCAGCGTCCCTCCATCGCCCGGGACAGGGGGGGAAACTTTCTTT. Translation gives CSVPPSPGTGGETFF. The chain is built from TRBV29-1 and TRBJ1-1, with TRBD1 matching over 11 bases. Germline trimming cut 6 bases from V and 12 bases from J; bases unmatched to any gene: 18. This CDR3 region has 15 residues. Germline V gives CDR1 SQVTM, CDR2 ANQGSEA.

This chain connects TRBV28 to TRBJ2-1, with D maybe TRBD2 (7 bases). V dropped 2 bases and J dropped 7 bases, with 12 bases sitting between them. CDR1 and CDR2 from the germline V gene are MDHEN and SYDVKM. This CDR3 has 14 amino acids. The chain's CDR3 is CASSLGGARNEQFF. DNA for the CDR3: TGTGCCAGCAGTTTAGGGGGGGCCAGGAATGAGCAGTTCTTC. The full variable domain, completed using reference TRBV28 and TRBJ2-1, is DVKVTQSSRYLVKRTGEKVFLECVQDMDHENMFWYRQDPGLGLRLIYFSYDVKMKEKGDIPEGYSVSREKKERFSLILESASTNQTSMYLCASSLGGARNEQFFGPGTRLTVL.

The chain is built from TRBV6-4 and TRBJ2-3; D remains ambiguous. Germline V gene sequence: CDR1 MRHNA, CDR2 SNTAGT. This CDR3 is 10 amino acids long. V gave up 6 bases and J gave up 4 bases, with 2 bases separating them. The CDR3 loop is CASSSDTQYF. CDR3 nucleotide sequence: TGTGCCAGCAGCTCAGATACGCAGTATTTT.

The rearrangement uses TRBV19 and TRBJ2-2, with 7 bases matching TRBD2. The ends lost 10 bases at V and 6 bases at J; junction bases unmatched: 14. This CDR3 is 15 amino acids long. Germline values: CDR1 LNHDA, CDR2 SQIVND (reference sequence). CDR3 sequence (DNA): TGTGCCACCCTTCCCACTAGCGCGGCACCCGGGGAGCTGTTTTTT. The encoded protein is CATLPTSAAPGELFF. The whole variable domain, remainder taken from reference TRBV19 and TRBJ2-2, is DGGITQSPKYLFRKEGQNVTLSCEQNLNHDAMYWYRQDPGQGLRLIYYSQIVNDFQKGDIAEGYSVSREKKESFPLTVTSAQKNPTAFYLCATLPTSAAPGELFFGEGSRLTVL.

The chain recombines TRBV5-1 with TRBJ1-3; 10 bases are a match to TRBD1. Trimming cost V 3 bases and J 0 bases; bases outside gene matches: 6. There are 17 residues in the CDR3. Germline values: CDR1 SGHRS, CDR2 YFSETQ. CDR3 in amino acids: CASSSRGTGVSGNTIYF. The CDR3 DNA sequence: TGCGCCAGCAGCTCACGCGGGACAGGGGTCTCTGGAAACACCATATATTTT.

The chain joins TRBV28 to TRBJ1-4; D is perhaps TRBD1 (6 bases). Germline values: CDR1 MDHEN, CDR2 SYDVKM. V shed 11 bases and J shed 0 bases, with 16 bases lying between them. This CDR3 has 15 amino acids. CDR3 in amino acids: CAPPQGPSTNEKLFF. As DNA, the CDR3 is TGTGCCCCCCCCCAGGGGCCCTCAACTAATGAAAAACTGTTTTTT.

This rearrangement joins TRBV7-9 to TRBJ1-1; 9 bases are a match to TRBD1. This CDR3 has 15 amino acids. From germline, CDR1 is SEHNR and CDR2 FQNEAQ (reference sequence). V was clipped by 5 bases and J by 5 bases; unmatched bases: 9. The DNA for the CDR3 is TGTGCCAGCAGCCCGGGGGACAGGGTAGATACTGAAGCTTTCTTT. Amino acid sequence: CASSPGDRVDTEAFF. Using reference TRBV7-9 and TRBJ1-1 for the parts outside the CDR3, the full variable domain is DTGVSQNPRHKITKRGQNVTFRCDPISEHNRLYWYRQTLGQGPEFLTYFQNEAQLEKSRLLSDRFSAERPKGSFSTLEIQRTEQGDSAMYLCASSPGDRVDTEAFFGQGTRLTVV.

CDR3 nucleotide sequence: TGTGCCAGCAGTGACCGTAGCGGGGGGGCCGATGAGCAGTTCTTC. This encodes CASSDRSGGADEQFF. The chain joins TRBV2 to TRBJ2-1; TRBD2 aligns across 11 bases. From germline, CDR1 is SNHLY and CDR2 FYNNEI. The CDR3 has 15 amino acids. Losses at the gene ends were 3 bases for V and 8 bases for J; bases not matched to a gene: 6.

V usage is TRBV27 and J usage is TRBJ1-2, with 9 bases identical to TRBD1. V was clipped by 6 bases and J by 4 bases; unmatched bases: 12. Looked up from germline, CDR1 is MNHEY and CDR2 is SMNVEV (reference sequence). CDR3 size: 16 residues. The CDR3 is CASRGDREGPGYGYTF. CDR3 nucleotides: TGTGCCAGCAGGGGGGACAGGGAGGGTCCTGGCTATGGCTACACCTTC.

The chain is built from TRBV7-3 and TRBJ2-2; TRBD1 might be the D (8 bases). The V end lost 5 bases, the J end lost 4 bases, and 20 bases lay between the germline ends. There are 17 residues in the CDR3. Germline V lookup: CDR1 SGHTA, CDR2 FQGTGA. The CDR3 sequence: CASSLGQGGLGTGELFF. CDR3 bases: TGTGCCAGCAGCCTCGGACAGGGAGGGTTGGGCACCGGGGAGCTGTTTTTT.

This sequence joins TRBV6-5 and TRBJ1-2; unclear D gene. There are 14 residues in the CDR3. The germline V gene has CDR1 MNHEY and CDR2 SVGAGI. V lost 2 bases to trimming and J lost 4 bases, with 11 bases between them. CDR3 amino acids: CASSYREQSYGYTF. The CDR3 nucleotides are TGTGCCAGCAGTTACCGGGAACAGTCCTATGGCTACACCTTC.

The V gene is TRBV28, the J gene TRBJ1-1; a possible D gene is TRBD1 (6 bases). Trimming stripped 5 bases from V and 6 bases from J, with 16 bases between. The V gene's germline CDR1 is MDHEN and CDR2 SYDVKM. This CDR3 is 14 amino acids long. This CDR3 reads CASSLSGGRAEAFF. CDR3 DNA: TGTGCCAGCAGTCTGAGCGGGGGGCGGGCTGAAGCTTTCTTT.

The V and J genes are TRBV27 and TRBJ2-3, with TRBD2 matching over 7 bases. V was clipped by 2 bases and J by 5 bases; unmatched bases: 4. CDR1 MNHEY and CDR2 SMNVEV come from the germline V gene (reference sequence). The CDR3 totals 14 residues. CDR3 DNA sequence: TGTGCCAGCAGTTTAACAGCGGGGAGAGATACGCAGTATTTT. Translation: CASSLTAGRDTQYF.

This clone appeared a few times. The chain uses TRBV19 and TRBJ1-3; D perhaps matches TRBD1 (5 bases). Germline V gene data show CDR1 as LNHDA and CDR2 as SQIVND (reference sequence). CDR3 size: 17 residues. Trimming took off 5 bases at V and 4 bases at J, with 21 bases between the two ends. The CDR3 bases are TGTGCCAGTAGTGTCGACAGTGCTAGTTTCCTGGGAAACACCATATATTTT. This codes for CASSVDSASFLGNTIYF. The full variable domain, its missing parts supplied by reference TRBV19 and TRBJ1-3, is DGGITQSPKYLFRKEGQNVTLSCEQNLNHDAMYWYRQDPGQGLRLIYYSQIVNDFQKGDIAEGYSVSREKKESFPLTVTSAQKNPTAFYLCASSVDSASFLGNTIYFGEGSWLTVV.

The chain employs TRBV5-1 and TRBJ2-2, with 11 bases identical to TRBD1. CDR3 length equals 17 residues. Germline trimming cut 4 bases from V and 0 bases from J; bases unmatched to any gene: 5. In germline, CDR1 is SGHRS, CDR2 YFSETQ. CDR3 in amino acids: CASSLRTGGSNTGELFF. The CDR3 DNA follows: TGCGCCAGCAGCCTAAGGACAGGGGGCTCGAACACCGGGGAGCTGTTTTTT. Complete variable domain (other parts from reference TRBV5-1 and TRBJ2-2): KAGVTQTPRYLIKTRGQQVTLSCSPISGHRSVSWYQQTPGQGLQFLFEYFSETQRNKGNFPGRFSGRQFSNSRSEMNVSTLELGDSALYLCASSLRTGGSNTGELFFGEGSRLTVL.